Below, 30 T cell receptor beta chains from the same sample are listed, as sequenced in a study of blood T cell repertoires in COVID-19. The table came from immunoSEQ multiplex PCR; TCRdb's copy has only in-frame clones and leaves some out. The sample lists more than 200,000 clones, roughly 84% occurring once. The sequenced sample was peripheral blood. The receptors here all came from a man in his forties with acute or convalescent COVID-19.

The CDR3 region is CASSIDRETREQYF. The CDR3, as DNA: TGTGCCAGTAGTATTGACAGGGAGACGCGCGAGCAGTACTTC. The V gene is TRBV19, the J gene TRBJ2-7, with 7 bases identical to TRBD1. This CDR3 has 14 residues. Germline assignment: CDR1 LNHDA and CDR2 SQIVND (reference sequence). V trimming: 3 bases; J trimming: 6 bases; junction bases outside the gene matches: 8.

The chain links TRBV18 to TRBJ2-5, with 10 bases that match TRBD2. Germline V gene lookup returns CDR1 KGHSH and CDR2 LQKENI. The V and J ends lost 8 bases and 3 bases, in that order; junction bases with no gene match: 6. CDR3 length equals 14 residues. The CDR3 loop is CASHKLAGEETQYF. The CDR3 DNA sequence: TGTGCCAGCCACAAGCTAGCGGGAGAAGAGACCCAGTACTTC. Combining the CDR3 with reference TRBV18 and TRBJ2-5 gives the whole variable domain NAGVMQNPRHLVRRRGQEARLRCSPMKGHSHVYWYRQLPEEGLKFMVYLQKENIIDESGMPKERFSAEFPKEGPSILRIQQVVRGDSAAYFCASHKLAGEETQYFGPGTRLLVL.

The rearrangement links TRBV7-3 to TRBJ1-5; D uncertain. V was clipped by 1 base and J by 0 bases, with 10 bases between them. CDR3 length: 16 amino acids. The germline V gene encodes CDR1 SGHTA and CDR2 FQGTGA. The CDR3: CASSLKRDTSNQPQHF. The CDR3 DNA reads TGTGCCAGCAGCTTAAAGAGGGATACTAGCAATCAGCCCCAGCATTTT.

This rearrangement joins TRBV7-2 to TRBJ2-1; 13 bases agree with TRBD2. J gave up 6 bases and V 4 bases, and 0 bases lay outside the gene matches. The V gene's germline CDR1 is SGHTA and CDR2 FQGNSA. This CDR3 is built from 14 residues. CDR3 sequence (DNA): TGTGCCAGCAGCTGGACTAGCGGGAGCAATGAGCAGTTCTTC. It is translated as CASSWTSGSNEQFF.

The chain combines TRBV4-1 with TRBJ1-5; a possible D gene is TRBD1 (5 bases). Germline V lookup: CDR1 MGHRA, CDR2 YSYEKL. Trimming left V 1 base short and J 4 bases short, with 11 bases between. This CDR3 is built from 15 residues. The DNA of the CDR3 is TGCGCCAGCAGCCAAGCCGGGACTGCAAATCAGCCCCAGCATTTT. Protein: CASSQAGTANQPQHF.

The genes are TRBV3-1 (or the pseudogene TRBV3-2) and TRBJ2-5, with 7 nucleotides matching TRBD2. Germline values: CDR1 LGHDT, CDR2 YNNKEL (reference sequence). V lost 5 bases to trimming and J lost 0 bases; unmatched junction nucleotides: 3. This CDR3 contains 14 residues. CDR3 nucleotides: TGTGCCAGCAGCACGAGCGGGAACCAAGAGACCCAGTACTTC. It encodes CASSTSGNQETQYF.

This clone was seen just once. The V and J genes are TRBV6-1 and TRBJ1-2, with D uncertain. Germline assignment: CDR1 MNHNS and CDR2 SASEGT. Trimming left V 2 bases short and J 8 bases short, with 12 bases between. The CDR3 covers 13 residues. CDR3 DNA: TGTGCCAGCAGTGAATCCGGGAAGGACGGCTACACCTTC. Translated: CASSESGKDGYTF.

This CDR3 reads CASSPQIGGGGEGYGYTF. In nucleotides, the CDR3 is TGTGCCAGCAGTCCCCAAATTGGTGGGGGTGGGGAGGGCTATGGCTACACCTTC. V gene TRBV3-1 (or the pseudogene TRBV3-2) combines with J gene TRBJ1-2; TRBD1 is a possible D gene (5 bases). The germline V gene has CDR1 LGHDT and CDR2 YNNKEL (reference sequence). V was pared by 6 bases and J by 4 bases, with 27 bases between. The length of the CDR3 is 18 residues.

The genes are TRBV27 and TRBJ1-4, with D uncertain. CDR3 length: 16 amino acids. CDR1 is MNHEY and CDR2 is SMNVEV in the germline V gene (reference sequence). Trimming stripped 0 bases from V and 8 bases from J, with 16 bases between. The CDR3 spells CASSLSIREANEKLFF. CDR3 nucleotides: TGTGCCAGCAGTTTATCGATAAGGGAGGCGAACGAAAAACTGTTTTTT.

The J gene is TRBJ1-2, the V gene TRBV6-5; perhaps TRBD1 as D (6 bases). Per the germline V gene, CDR1 is MNHEY and CDR2 is SVGAGI. The germline V and J ends were trimmed by 0 bases and 9 bases, with 14 bases remaining between them. This CDR3 has 14 residues. CDR3 coding DNA: TGTGCCAGCAGTTACTCGACCGGACAGAACCGCTACACCTTC. Residues: CASSYSTGQNRYTF.

V gene TRBV7-9 combines with J gene TRBJ1-1; D perhaps matches TRBD1 (5 bases). Trimming took 6 bases from V and 3 from J, leaving 14 bases between them. There are 14 residues in the CDR3. The germline gives CDR1 SEHNR, CDR2 FQNEAQ (reference sequence). CDR3 sequence: CASRHQGSDTEAFF. The CDR3 DNA follows: TGTGCCAGCAGACACCAGGGATCTGACACTGAAGCTTTCTTT. Full variable domain (remainder filled in from reference TRBV7-9 and TRBJ1-1): DTGVSQNPRHKITKRGQNVTFRCDPISEHNRLYWYRQTLGQGPEFLTYFQNEAQLEKSRLLSDRFSAERPKGSFSTLEIQRTEQGDSAMYLCASRHQGSDTEAFFGQGTRLTVV.

This clone was seen a single time. The rearrangement joins TRBV12-3 or TRBV12-4 to TRBJ1-5; perhaps TRBD1 as D (6 bases). The CDR3 loop spans 13 amino acids. The V gene lost 6 bases and the J gene lost 6 bases, with 12 bases spanning the gap. DNA for the CDR3: TGTGCCAGCAGCCTCAGGGGAATTCAGCCCCAGCATTTT. It is translated as CASSLRGIQPQHF.

The chain uses TRBV7-9 and TRBJ1-1; perhaps TRBD1 as D (6 bases). CDR1 and CDR2 from the germline V gene are SEHNR and FQNEAQ (reference sequence). The CDR3 consists of 15 residues. Trimming removed 5 bases from V and 4 bases from J, with 17 bases in between. The CDR3 region has the DNA TGTGCCAGCAGCCCTCCAGGGGCGGGGGGCACTGAAGCTTTCTTT. Protein sequence: CASSPPGAGGTEAFF.

The rearrangement uses TRBV30 and TRBJ1-1; 9 bases map to TRBD1. This CDR3 contains 16 residues. Germline V lookup: CDR1 GTSNPN, CDR2 SVGIG (reference sequence). The V gene end was trimmed by 5 bases and the J gene end by 5 bases; junction bases not matched to a gene: 15. The CDR3 DNA reads TGTGCCTGGGGGGGACAGGGCTCCACCAGGGGGACTGAAGCTTTCTTT. Its protein product is CAWGGQGSTRGTEAFF.

The chain couples TRBV5-1 to TRBJ2-7; 9 bases are a match to TRBD1. V lost 4 bases and J lost 2; bases outside the gene matches: 7. CDR3 length equals 15 residues. CDR1 SGHRS and CDR2 YFSETQ come from the germline V gene. The CDR3 DNA sequence: TGCGCCAGCAGCCCCAGACAGGGGGAGGCCTACGAGCAGTACTTC. Its translation: CASSPRQGEAYEQYF.

The gene calls are TRBV19 and TRBJ2-5; TRBD2 might be the D (6 bases). This CDR3 has 16 amino acids. Germline CDR1 LNHDA, CDR2 SQIVND (reference sequence). V was shortened by 0 bases and J by 1 base, with 12 bases between the two germline ends. CDR3 sequence (DNA): TGTGCCAGTAGTATAGATCTGGCGGGACTCCAAGAGACCCAGTACTTC. Encoded protein: CASSIDLAGLQETQYF. The whole variable domain, remainder taken from reference TRBV19 and TRBJ2-5, is DGGITQSPKYLFRKEGQNVTLSCEQNLNHDAMYWYRQDPGQGLRLIYYSQIVNDFQKGDIAEGYSVSREKKESFPLTVTSAQKNPTAFYLCASSIDLAGLQETQYFGPGTRLLVL.

Here the CDR3 DNA reads TGTGCCAGCAGCCCCTTGGGAGGATCAAATGGCTACACCTTC. It yields the protein CASSPLGGSNGYTF. V and J are TRBV7-9 and TRBJ1-2; D remains unclear. Germline CDR1 reads SEHNR; CDR2 reads FQNEAQ (reference sequence). With 5 bases removed from V and 6 bases from J, the gap between germline ends came to 16 bases. This CDR3 has 14 residues.

This clone was picked up many times. The rearrangement joins TRBV4-2 to TRBJ2-3; maybe TRBD2 (5 bases). There are 18 residues in the CDR3. The germline gives CDR1 LGHNA, CDR2 YNFKEQ. V lost 1 base, J lost 5 bases, and 22 bases lay in between. The CDR3 sequence is CASSQVEDSNSAGDTQYF. In DNA form, the CDR3 reads TGTGCCAGCAGCCAAGTAGAGGACTCGAATAGCGCGGGAGATACGCAGTATTTT.

The chain has TRBV28 and TRBJ2-1; D is perhaps TRBD2 (5 bases). Trimming shortened V by 7 bases and J by 9 bases, and 22 bases separated the two germline ends. The length of the CDR3 is 15 residues. The germline CDR1 and CDR2 sequences are MDHEN and SYDVKM. DNA for the CDR3: TGTGCCAGCATTGGAGGACGGACCTCCTGGAGTGAGCAGTTCTTC. It yields the protein CASIGGRTSWSEQFF.

V is TRBV7-2 and J is TRBJ2-5, with TRBD1 matching 7 bases. The V gene end was trimmed by 5 bases and the J gene end by 0 bases; junction bases not matched to a gene: 9. This CDR3 has 16 amino acids. Germline V gene sequence: CDR1 SGHTA, CDR2 FQGNSA. The CDR3 DNA sequence: TGTGCCAGCAGCCCTGGGACAGCCCTGTACCAAGAGACCCAGTACTTC. This encodes CASSPGTALYQETQYF.

This rearrangement joins TRBV24-1 to TRBJ2-3, with TRBD1 matching over 8 bases. Trimming removed 5 bases from V and 8 bases from J; junction bases left unmatched: 2. Germline V gives CDR1 KGHDR, CDR2 SFDVKD. There are 12 residues in the CDR3. The CDR3 sequence is CATSAGGVTQYF. The CDR3 nucleotides read TGTGCCACCAGTGCAGGGGGCGTTACGCAGTATTTT.

On this clone itself: Other nucleotide sequences in the sample specify the same CDR3. The chain joins TRBV27 to TRBJ2-7, with 8 bases identical to TRBD1. The CDR3 runs 14 residues. Trimming cost V 5 bases and J 3 bases; bases outside gene matches: 6. Germline values: CDR1 MNHEY, CDR2 SMNVEV (reference sequence). The CDR3 is CASSPGTGNYEQYF. CDR3 nucleotides: TGTGCCAGCAGTCCGGGGACAGGAAACTACGAGCAGTACTTC.

This chain connects TRBV7-8 to TRBJ2-7; no definite D call. CDR3 size: 12 residues. CDR1 and CDR2 from the germline V gene are SGHVS and FQNEAQ. The V end was cut by 5 bases, the J end by 10 bases, with 15 bases between. The CDR3 region has the DNA TGTGCCAGCAGCCGTAGTAATGCCGAACAGTACTTC. This sequence encodes CASSRSNAEQYF.

This chain links TRBV5-1 with TRBJ1-1; 8 bases are a match to TRBD1. CDR1 SGHRS and CDR2 YFSETQ come from the germline V gene. The CDR3 extends over 14 amino acids. The V and J ends lost 4 bases and 1 base, in that order; junction bases with no gene match: 3. The CDR3: CASSPQGANTEAFF. The CDR3 region has the DNA TGCGCCAGCAGCCCTCAGGGGGCGAACACTGAAGCTTTCTTT.

This chain links TRBV6-6 with TRBJ1-2, with a possible D match to TRBD1 (5 bases). The CDR3 totals 13 residues. Trimming left V 5 bases short and J 4 bases short, with 11 bases between. Germline values: CDR1 MNHNY, CDR2 SVGAGI (reference sequence). The CDR3 bases are TGTGCCAGCAGTCCGGGGGGATCCTATGGCTACACCTTC. Translating it yields CASSPGGSYGYTF.

V usage is TRBV5-8 and J usage is TRBJ1-5, with TRBD1 as a possible D gene (6 bases). V gave up 6 bases and J gave up 8 bases, with 21 bases separating them. CDR1 is SGHTS and CDR2 is YDEGEE in the germline V gene. The CDR3 is 15 residues long. The CDR3 reads CASIDMGHPSEPQHF. CDR3 nucleotides: TGTGCCAGCATCGATATGGGACATCCGAGTGAGCCCCAGCATTTT.

About this clone itself: Other DNA variants within this sample encode the same CDR3. This chain uses TRBV18 with TRBJ1-6; 7 bases map to TRBD1. This CDR3 is built from 14 residues. V was pared by 5 bases and J by 7 bases, with 5 bases of the junction left unmatched. The germline CDR1 and CDR2 sequences are KGHSH and LQKENI. The CDR3 nucleotides read TGTGCCAGCTCAGACCGGGACAGCAATTCACCCCTCCACTTT. This sequence encodes CASSDRDSNSPLHF.

The rearrangement joins TRBV5-1 to TRBJ2-7; D gene unclear. The germline V gene has CDR1 SGHRS and CDR2 YFSETQ. V was pared by 4 bases and J by 5 bases, with 13 bases between. CDR3 length: 13 amino acids. This CDR3 is CASSLEPADEQYF. CDR3 DNA sequence: TGCGCCAGCAGCCTGGAGCCCGCCGACGAGCAGTACTTC.

This rearrangement joins TRBV3-1 (or the pseudogene TRBV3-2) to TRBJ1-1; 7 bases match TRBD1. Germline assignment: CDR1 LGHDT and CDR2 YNNKEL (reference sequence). V shed 4 bases and J 7 bases; nucleotides not matched to a gene: 6. CDR3 length: 13 amino acids. Here the CDR3 DNA reads TGTGCCAGCAGCCGGGACAGAAGGGATGAAGCTTTCTTT. This translates into CASSRDRRDEAFF.

This clone has only a few counts. CDR3 residues: CASSPGQFGETQYF. The CDR3 nucleotides are TGTGCCAGCAGCCCGGGACAGTTCGGGGAGACCCAGTACTTC. This chain links TRBV7-2 with TRBJ2-5; 7 bases agree with TRBD1. Germline values: CDR1 SGHTA, CDR2 FQGNSA. After removal of 5 bases from V and 5 bases from J, the junction contained 8 bases not matched to a gene. The CDR3 sequence is 14 residues long.